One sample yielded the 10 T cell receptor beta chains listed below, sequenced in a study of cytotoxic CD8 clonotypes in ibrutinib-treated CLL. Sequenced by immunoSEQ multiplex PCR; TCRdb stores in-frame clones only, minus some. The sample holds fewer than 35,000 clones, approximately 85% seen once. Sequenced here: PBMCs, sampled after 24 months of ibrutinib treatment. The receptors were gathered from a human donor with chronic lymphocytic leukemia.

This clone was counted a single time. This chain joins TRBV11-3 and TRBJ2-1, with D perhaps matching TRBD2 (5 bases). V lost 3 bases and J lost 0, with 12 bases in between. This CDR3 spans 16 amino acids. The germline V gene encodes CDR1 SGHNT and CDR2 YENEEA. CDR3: CASSLGSGSSYNEQFF. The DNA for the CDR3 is TGTGCCAGCAGCTTGGGAAGTGGGAGCTCCTACAATGAGCAGTTCTTC. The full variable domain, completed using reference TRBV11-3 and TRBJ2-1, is EAGVVQSPRYKIIEKKQPVAFWCNPISGHNTLYWYLQNLGQGPELLIRYENEEAVDDSQLPKDRFSAERLKGVDSTLKIQPAELGDSAVYLCASSLGSGSSYNEQFFGPGTRLTVL.

CDR3 region: CASSLGSGGAGSTGELFF. In nucleotides, the CDR3 is TGCGCCAGCAGCTTGGGCAGCGGGGGGGCCGGGAGCACCGGGGAGCTGTTTTTT. V and J are TRBV5-1 and TRBJ2-2; the match to TRBD2 covers 10 bases. The CDR3 spans 18 residues. V shed 0 bases, J shed 4 bases, and the junction held 9 bases outside the gene matches. CDR1 is SGHRS and CDR2 is YFSETQ in the germline V gene.

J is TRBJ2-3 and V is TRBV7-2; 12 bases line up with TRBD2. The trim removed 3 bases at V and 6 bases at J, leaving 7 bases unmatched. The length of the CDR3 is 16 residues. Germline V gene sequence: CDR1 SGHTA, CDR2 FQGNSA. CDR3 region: CASSFSSGGAVDTQYF. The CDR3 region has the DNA TGTGCCAGCAGCTTTTCTAGCGGGGGGGCCGTGGATACGCAGTATTTT.

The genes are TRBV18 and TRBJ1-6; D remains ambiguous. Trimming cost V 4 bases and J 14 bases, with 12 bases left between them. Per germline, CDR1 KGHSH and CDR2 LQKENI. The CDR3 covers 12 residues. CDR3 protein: CASSREWSTLHF. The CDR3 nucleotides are TGTGCCAGCTCACGGGAGTGGAGCACCCTCCACTTT. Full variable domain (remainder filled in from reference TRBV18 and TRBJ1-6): NAGVMQNPRHLVRRRGQEARLRCSPMKGHSHVYWYRQLPEEGLKFMVYLQKENIIDESGMPKERFSAEFPKEGPSILRIQQVVRGDSAAYFCASSREWSTLHFGNGTRLTVT.

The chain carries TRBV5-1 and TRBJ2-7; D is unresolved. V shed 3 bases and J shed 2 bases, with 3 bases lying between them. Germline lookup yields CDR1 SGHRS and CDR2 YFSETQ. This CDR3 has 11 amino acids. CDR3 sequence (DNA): TGCGCCAGCAGCTCAGCCTACGAGCAGTACTTC. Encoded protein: CASSSAYEQYF.

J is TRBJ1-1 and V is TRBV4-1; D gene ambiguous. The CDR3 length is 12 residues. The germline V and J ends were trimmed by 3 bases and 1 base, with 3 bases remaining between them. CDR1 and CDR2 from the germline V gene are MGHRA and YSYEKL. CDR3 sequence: CASSQGNTEAFF. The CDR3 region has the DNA TGCGCCAGCAGCCAGGGGAACACTGAAGCTTTCTTT.

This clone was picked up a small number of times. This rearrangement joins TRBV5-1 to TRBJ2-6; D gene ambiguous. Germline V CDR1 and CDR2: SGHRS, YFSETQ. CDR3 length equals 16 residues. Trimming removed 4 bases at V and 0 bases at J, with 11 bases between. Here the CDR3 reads CASSPTTVSGANVLTF. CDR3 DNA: TGCGCCAGCAGCCCGACCACAGTCTCTGGGGCCAACGTCCTGACTTTC.

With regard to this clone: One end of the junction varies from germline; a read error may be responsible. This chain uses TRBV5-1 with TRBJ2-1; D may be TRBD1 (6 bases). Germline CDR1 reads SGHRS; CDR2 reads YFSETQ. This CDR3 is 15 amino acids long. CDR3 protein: CASSEGQILYNGQFF. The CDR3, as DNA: TGCGCCAGCAGCGAAGGACAGATTTTATACAATGGGCAGTTCTTC.

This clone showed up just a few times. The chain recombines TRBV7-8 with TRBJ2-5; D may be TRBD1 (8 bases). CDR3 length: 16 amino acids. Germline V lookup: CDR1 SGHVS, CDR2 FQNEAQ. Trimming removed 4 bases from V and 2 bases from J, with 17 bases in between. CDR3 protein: CASSWGGTGYQETQYF. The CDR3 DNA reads TGTGCCAGCAGCTGGGGGGGGACAGGATATCAAGAGACCCAGTACTTC.

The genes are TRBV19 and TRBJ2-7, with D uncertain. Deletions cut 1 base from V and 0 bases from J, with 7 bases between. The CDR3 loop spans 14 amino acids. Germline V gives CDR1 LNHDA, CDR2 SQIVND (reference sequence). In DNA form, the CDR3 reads TGTGCCAGTAGTATAGGAGGCTACTCCTACGAGCAGTACTTC. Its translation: CASSIGGYSYEQYF.